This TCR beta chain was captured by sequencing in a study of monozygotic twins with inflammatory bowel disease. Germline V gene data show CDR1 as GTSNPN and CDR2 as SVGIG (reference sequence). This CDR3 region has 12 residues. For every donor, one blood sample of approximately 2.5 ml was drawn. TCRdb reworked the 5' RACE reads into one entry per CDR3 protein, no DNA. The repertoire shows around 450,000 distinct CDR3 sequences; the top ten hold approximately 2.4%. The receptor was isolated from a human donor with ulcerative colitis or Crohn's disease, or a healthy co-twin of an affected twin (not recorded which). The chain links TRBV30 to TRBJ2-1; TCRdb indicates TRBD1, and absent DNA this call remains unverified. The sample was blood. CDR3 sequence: CAYQGLSNEQFF.